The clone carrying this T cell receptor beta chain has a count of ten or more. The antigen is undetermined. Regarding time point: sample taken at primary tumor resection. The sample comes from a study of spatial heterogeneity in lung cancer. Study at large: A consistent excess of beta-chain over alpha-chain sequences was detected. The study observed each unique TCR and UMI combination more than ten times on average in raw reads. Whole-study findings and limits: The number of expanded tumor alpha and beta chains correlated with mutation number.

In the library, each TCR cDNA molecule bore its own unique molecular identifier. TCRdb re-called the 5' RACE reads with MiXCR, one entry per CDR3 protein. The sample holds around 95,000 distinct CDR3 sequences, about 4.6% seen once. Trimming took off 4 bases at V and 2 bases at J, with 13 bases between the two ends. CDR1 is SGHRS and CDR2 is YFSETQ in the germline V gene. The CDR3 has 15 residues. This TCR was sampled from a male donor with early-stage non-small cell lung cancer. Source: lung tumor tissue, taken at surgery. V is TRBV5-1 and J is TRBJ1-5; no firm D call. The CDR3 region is CASSEGPAGNQPQHF. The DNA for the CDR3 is TGCGCCAGCAGCGAGGGCCCGGCGGGCAATCAGCCCCAGCATTTT.